This T cell receptor beta chain came from a study of blood T cell repertoires in COVID-19. Clones were sequenced by immunoSEQ multiplex PCR, and TCRdb holds only the in-frame ones, with some missing. The data contain 300,000 or so clones, roughly 84% of them singletons. Germline V gene data show CDR1 as MNHNY and CDR2 as SVGAGI (reference sequence). J lost 3 bases, V lost 7 bases, and 9 bases had no gene match. CDR3 length: 16 residues. The genes are TRBV6-6 and TRBJ2-2; 9 nucleotides align to TRBD1. Sequenced sample: PBMCs or T cells enriched from blood (not recorded which). This receptor was taken from a woman aged 25-40 years who had recovered from COVID-19. The chain's CDR3 is CASKSPDRGDTGELFF. CDR3 nucleotide sequence: TGTGCCAGCAAGAGCCCCGACAGGGGGGACACCGGGGAGCTGTTTTTT.